The 24 T cell receptor beta chains below all came from one sample that was sequenced in a study of T cell responses to AZD1222 COVID-19 vaccine. Produced via immunoSEQ multiplex PCR; TCRdb's table is partial and in-frame only. The data show roughly 130,000 clones, just over 85% seen once. The starting material was peripheral blood, obtained on day 0 of MenACWY control vaccination. The source is an adult in good health.

This clone was counted between two and nine times. J is TRBJ2-7 and V is TRBV14, with unresolved D. Trimming left V 1 base short and J 2 bases short, with 3 bases between. Germline-derived CDR1 and CDR2 are SGHDN and FVKESK. CDR3 length: 12 residues. CDR3 in DNA: TGTGCCAGCAGCCAAGTCCCCTACGAGCAGTACTTC. Translating it yields CASSQVPYEQYF.

The chain links TRBV30 to TRBJ2-3; 8 bases fit TRBD2. The CDR3 has 11 residues. The ends lost 4 bases at V and 8 bases at J; junction bases unmatched: 2. CDR1 is GTSNPN and CDR2 is SVGIG in the germline V gene (reference sequence). The CDR3 DNA is TGTGCCTGGATCGGGGGGGGTACGCAGTATTTT. As protein: CAWIGGGTQYF. The variable domain in full, completed from reference TRBV30 and TRBJ2-3, reads SQTIHQWPATLVQPVGSPLSLECTVEGTSNPNLYWYRQAAGRGLQLLFYSVGIGQISSEVPQNLSASRPQDRQFILSSKKLLLSDSGFYLCAWIGGGTQYFGPGTRLTVL.

The V gene is TRBV28, the J gene TRBJ1-4, with 7 bases matching TRBD1. The CDR3 extends over 14 amino acids. Germline CDR1 MDHEN, CDR2 SYDVKM. Trimming cost V 2 bases and J 6 bases; bases outside gene matches: 3. The CDR3 DNA sequence: TGTGCCAGCAGTTTACAGGGGGGCGATGAAAAACTGTTTTTT. Translated, it gives CASSLQGGDEKLFF.

V gene TRBV28 combines with J gene TRBJ1-1; D possibly corresponds to TRBD1 (6 bases). V was pared by 7 bases and J by 6 bases, with 12 bases between. Looked up from germline, CDR1 is MDHEN and CDR2 is SYDVKM. The CDR3 spans 12 residues. The CDR3 DNA is TGTGCCAGCACTCTCCGGGGGCCTGAAGCTTTCTTT. Translated, it gives CASTLRGPEAFF.

V gene TRBV12-3 or TRBV12-4 combines with J gene TRBJ1-2; D is ambiguous. CDR3 size: 10 residues. V was shortened by 6 bases and J by 4 bases, with 3 bases between the two germline ends. CDR3 sequence (DNA): TGTGCCAGCAGACGCTATGGCTACACCTTC. It encodes CASRRYGYTF.

The chain links TRBV5-1 to TRBJ2-2, with D hard to call. Germline V gene data show CDR1 as SGHRS and CDR2 as YFSETQ. The CDR3 is made up of 17 amino acids. V was shortened by 4 bases and J by 7 bases, with 23 bases between the two germline ends. This CDR3 is CASSPETARPVGGELFF. In nucleotides, the CDR3 is TGCGCCAGCAGCCCCGAGACGGCTAGACCTGTGGGCGGGGAGCTGTTTTTT.

This chain links TRBV6-5 with TRBJ1-2; 8 positions agree with TRBD1. The V gene's germline CDR1 is MNHEY and CDR2 SVGAGI. This CDR3 region has 13 residues. Losses at the gene ends were 6 bases for V and 4 bases for J; bases not matched to a gene: 4. CDR3 nucleotides: TGTGCCAGCAGCCGGGGACAGGTCTATGGCTACACCTTC. It is translated as CASSRGQVYGYTF.

J is TRBJ2-2 and V is TRBV19; TRBD2 matches at 11 bases. Germline V gene data show CDR1 as LNHDA and CDR2 as SQIVND (reference sequence). This CDR3 has 17 amino acids. CDR3 sequence reads: CAAAFSGRAIAPGELFF. CDR3 bases: TGTGCGGCGGCGTTTAGCGGGAGGGCCATAGCTCCCGGGGAGCTGTTTTTT.

DNA of the CDR3: TGTGCCAGCAGCTTATCCTCCTACGAGCAGTACTTC. This gives the protein CASSLSSYEQYF. The rearrangement joins TRBV5-5 to TRBJ2-7; D is uncertain. CDR1 is SGHKS, CDR2 YYEKEE, per germline (reference sequence). The CDR3 sequence is 12 residues long. Trimming pared 2 bases from V and 0 bases from J, leaving 3 bases between.

The chain joins TRBV9 to TRBJ2-2; 10 bases line up with TRBD2. This CDR3 is built from 17 residues. Germline assignment: CDR1 SGDLS and CDR2 YYNGEE. V dropped 0 bases and J dropped 1; count of bases not matched to a gene: 3. The CDR3 nucleotides are TGTGCCAGCAGCGTAGGGCTAGCGGGGGTGAACACCGGGGAGCTGTTTTTT. It is translated as CASSVGLAGVNTGELFF.

This chain connects TRBV4-1 to TRBJ2-5, with D uncertain. V was pared by 0 bases and J by 2 bases, with 4 bases between. The CDR3 consists of 13 residues. Germline values: CDR1 MGHRA, CDR2 YSYEKL. The CDR3 region has the DNA TGCGCCAGCAGCCAAGACAGTCAAGAGACCCAGTACTTC. Translation: CASSQDSQETQYF.

This clone has just a few counts. Other DNA variants within this sample encode the same CDR3. This sequence joins TRBV4-2 and TRBJ1-4; a possible D gene is TRBD1 (5 bases). V was cut by 2 bases and J by 3 bases, with 10 bases left in between. Germline lookup yields CDR1 LGHNA and CDR2 YNFKEQ. The CDR3 loop spans 15 amino acids. Written as DNA, the CDR3 is TGTGCCAGCAGCCAACTCCGGGACCCTAATGAAAAACTGTTTTTT. This sequence encodes CASSQLRDPNEKLFF.

The chain has TRBV11-3 and TRBJ2-5, with D perhaps being TRBD1 or TRBD2 (5 bases each). The CDR3 covers 15 residues. Trimming left V 5 bases short and J 3 bases short, with 16 bases between. Per germline, CDR1 SGHNT and CDR2 YENEEA. Here the CDR3 reads CASSVGTDFKETQYF. CDR3 DNA sequence: TGTGCCAGCAGCGTGGGGACGGACTTTAAAGAGACCCAGTACTTC.

This rearrangement joins TRBV24-1 to TRBJ1-5; maybe TRBD1 (5 bases). Germline CDR1 is KGHDR and CDR2 is SFDVKD. This CDR3 contains 15 residues. Trimming took 3 bases from V and 9 from J, leaving 17 bases between them. The CDR3 sequence is CATSDRTTPGRPQHF. In DNA, the CDR3 is TGTGCCACCAGTGATCGGACAACCCCAGGTCGGCCCCAGCATTTT.

This chain links TRBV5-6 with TRBJ1-5; D is unresolved. CDR1 is SGHDT and CDR2 is YYEEEE in the germline V gene. The CDR3 is 14 amino acids. The V and J ends lost 1 base and 3 bases respectively, with 8 bases between them. Here the CDR3 DNA reads TGTGCCAGCAGCTTGTTACGGGTCAATCAGCCCCAGCATTTT. Protein: CASSLLRVNQPQHF.

The rearrangement uses TRBV6-5 and TRBJ1-1, with D hard to call. From germline, CDR1 is MNHEY and CDR2 SVGAGI. The CDR3 is 15 amino acids. Deletions cut 2 bases from V and 1 base from J, with 11 bases between. The CDR3 DNA reads TGTGCCAGCAGTTACGCGCGGCATCCGAACACTGAAGCTTTCTTT. This translates into CASSYARHPNTEAFF.

J is TRBJ1-5 and V is TRBV27; 7 nucleotides align to TRBD1. Losses at the gene ends were 2 bases for V and 4 bases for J; bases not matched to a gene: 2. Germline loops: CDR1 MNHEY, CDR2 SMNVEV (reference sequence). CDR3 length: 14 amino acids. The CDR3 loop reads CASSLIRGNQPQHF. Written as DNA, the CDR3 is TGTGCCAGCAGTTTAATCAGGGGGAATCAGCCCCAGCATTTT.

This clone was seen only a few times. The V call is TRBV7-9, the J call TRBJ1-4; TRBD1 aligns across 8 bases. J was trimmed by 8 bases and V by 5 bases; bases with no gene match: 10. CDR1 is SEHNR and CDR2 is FQNEAQ in the germline V gene (reference sequence). The CDR3 covers 15 residues. This CDR3 is CASSPPDRVYEKLFF. CDR3 coding DNA: TGTGCCAGCAGCCCACCGGACAGGGTTTACGAAAAACTGTTTTTT.

This clone was counted a single time. The rearrangement links TRBV24-1 to TRBJ2-2, with a weak D call TRBD1 (7 bases). V lost 3 bases, J lost 4 bases, and 20 bases lay in between. The CDR3 extends over 18 amino acids. From germline, CDR1 is KGHDR and CDR2 SFDVKD. The DNA for the CDR3 is TGTGCCACCAGTGATCGGCTAGCGAGGGGGCTTAGCACCGGGGAGCTGTTTTTT. It encodes CATSDRLARGLSTGELFF.

CDR3 in DNA: TGTGCCAGCAGCGTAGGACAGGACTACACCGGGGAGCTGTTTTTT. Amino acids: CASSVGQDYTGELFF. The chain joins TRBV9 to TRBJ2-2; D might be TRBD1 (6 bases). Germline V gene lookup returns CDR1 SGDLS and CDR2 YYNGEE. The CDR3 sequence is 15 residues long. The V and J ends lost 0 bases and 3 bases respectively, with 9 bases between them.

The chain joins TRBV11-2 to TRBJ1-2, with TRBD1 matching over 8 bases. The junction had 3 bases not matched to a gene; V was cut back by 1 base and J by 2 bases. The CDR3 runs to 15 residues. CDR1 is SGHAT and CDR2 is FQNNGV in the germline V gene. The chain's CDR3 is CASSLVTGGNYGYTF. CDR3 bases: TGTGCCAGCAGCTTAGTTACAGGGGGGAACTATGGCTACACCTTC. Complete variable domain (other parts from reference TRBV11-2 and TRBJ1-2): EAGVAQSPRYKIIEKRQSVAFWCNPISGHATLYWYQQILGQGPKLLIQFQNNGVVDDSQLPKDRFSAERLKGVDSTLKIQPAKLEDSAVYLCASSLVTGGNYGYTFGSGTRLTVV.

The V and J genes are TRBV25-1 and TRBJ2-1; D is unclear. V shed 7 bases and J shed 7 bases, with 8 bases lying between them. This CDR3 has 11 residues. Germline V CDR1 and CDR2: MGHDK, SYGVNS. The CDR3 loop reads CASTFRNEQFF. CDR3 DNA sequence: TGTGCCAGCACTTTTCGGAATGAGCAGTTCTTC.

The J gene is TRBJ2-2, the V gene TRBV14; perhaps TRBD2 as D (5 bases). The CDR3 is 15 amino acids. V was cut by 0 bases and J by 4 bases, with 9 bases left in between. The germline V gene encodes CDR1 SGHDN and CDR2 FVKESK. The CDR3 DNA reads TGTGCCAGCAGCCAAGACCCCCGGGGCACCGGGGAGCTGTTTTTT. It yields the protein CASSQDPRGTGELFF.

This chain connects TRBV6-2 or TRBV6-3 to TRBJ2-6; D not certain. The germline CDR1 and CDR2 sequences are MNHEY and SVGEGT. Deletions cut 1 base from V and 4 bases from J, with 8 bases between. The CDR3 loop spans 15 amino acids. This chain's CDR3 is CASSYLVGGANVLTF. DNA for the CDR3: TGTGCCAGCAGTTACTTGGTGGGAGGGGCCAACGTCCTGACTTTC.